This record looks at one T cell receptor (beta chain) sequence and its context. Its antigen is currently not known. The read terminates 3 residues ahead of where the CDR3 ends, so the germline J gene completes it. Every participant had a single incident cervical HPV16 infection, and prevalent HPV16 infections were excluded. Cervical HPV DNA was detected with MY09/MY11 PCR, and genotyping was done by dot-blot hybridization. Roughly 15 mL of heparinized blood was centrifuged, after which the buffy coat was aliquoted, frozen at -30 degrees C, and then stored at -80 degrees C. QIAGEN kits were used to extract genomic DNA from buffy coat specimens. The CDR3 runs 15 residues from the cysteine to the phenylalanine. The DNA shown is the part of the CDR3 that was read: 36 bases, in frame from base 1. From the germline V gene, CDR1 is SGHRS and CDR2 is YFSETQ. The germline V end is reduced by 4 bases and the J end by 1 base; junction bases left unmatched: 2.

TCR beta CDR3 regions were amplified by multiplex PCR from an average of about 1,300 ng genomic DNA per sample using the immunoSEQ assay. Primer bias was corrected in the assay by using a complete synthetic TCR repertoire to establish an amplification baseline. Amplicons were sequenced on the Illumina platform. Per the original workflow: Sequences were error-corrected by clustering with frequency ratios and a modified nearest-neighbor algorithm, then analyzed in the immunoSEQ Analyzer with IMGT gene definitions. At each rarefaction depth, TCR richness and evenness were averaged across 20 rarefaction repeats, and samples with fewer sequences than that depth were excluded. Relative abundances of V, D and J genes were compared between groups using Wilcoxon rank sum tests, with FDR correction applied. In the blinded duplicates, the intraclass correlation was 90% to 96% for TCR richness and averaged about 80% across 66 gene segments. TCRdb retrieved this table from immuneACCESS and kept in-frame rearrangements only. Not all clones are present; in checked studies, unresolved V genes account for under half, and no reason is known for the remainder. V and J calls and clone size are those listed in that table; D and trimming were worked out from the DNA. This sample's table lists about 30,000 clones. Jointly, the top ten make up roughly 3.4% of the sample.

This sample was included in a study of T cells in women clearing cervical HPV infection (dated by TCRdb to 2017 to 2018). Looking at the study overall: The cases were 20 to 25 women with histologically confirmed HPV16-related CIN3 or worse, and 2 of those women had invasive cancers. Nested within Costa Rica's Guanacaste HPV Natural History Study, an exploratory proof-of-principle case-control study compared TCR repertoires across cervical HPV16 outcomes. Controls were some 26 women whose single incident HPV16 infection cleared within 12 months without precancer or cancer developing. Blood from cases was collected at the visit at which the lesion was first identified, whereas blood from controls was collected once infection was no longer detected. In the parent cohort, 9,000 to 13,000 women aged 18 or older were enrolled in Guanacaste, Costa Rica, during about 1992 to 1994 and were followed for 6 to 7 years. Quality controls consisted of five blinded duplicates per group, for a total of 60 or so samples made up of some 50 participants and roughly ten replicates. Cases were matched to controls by age within five years and by the year the sample was collected. For cases, a median interval of about 140 days, with an interquartile range of roughly 85 to 220 days, was observed between lesion detection and blood sampling. Because only a few women had HLA typing data, the possibility that HLA type acted as a confounder could not be ruled out. Median age was about 30 years in cases versus less than 40 in controls, and baseline characteristics did not differ significantly. Beyond this particular receptor, the publication reports: Because the number of T cells per sample was unknown, the richness differences could reflect varying T-cell content rather than repertoire biology. Cases had lower TRBV6-7 relative abundance than controls (around 0.11% versus 0.15%; Bonferroni P = 0.0008). By combining richness with V gene abundances, random forest classifiers separated cases from controls with an estimated AUC of around 0.8. Across sequencing depths, CIN3+ cases showed significantly higher TCR repertoire richness than controls, but evenness did not differ between the groups. Because of the cross-sectional design, the study could not determine whether the associations came before infection or resulted from infection, and neither effector/memory subsets nor HPV-specific T cells were isolated.

In this chain, TRBV5-1 is recombined with TRBJ2-1, with 10 junctional bases fitting TRBD1. This TCR was recovered from a woman between 18 and 70 years old with a cervical HPV16 infection that either progressed to CIN3+ or cleared (not recorded which). Source material: blood buffy coat. CDR3 bases read: TGCGCCAGCAGCGACAGGGGGCAATCCTACAATGAG. This encodes CASSDRGQSYNE. The complete CDR3 sequence is CASSDRGQSYNEQFF.